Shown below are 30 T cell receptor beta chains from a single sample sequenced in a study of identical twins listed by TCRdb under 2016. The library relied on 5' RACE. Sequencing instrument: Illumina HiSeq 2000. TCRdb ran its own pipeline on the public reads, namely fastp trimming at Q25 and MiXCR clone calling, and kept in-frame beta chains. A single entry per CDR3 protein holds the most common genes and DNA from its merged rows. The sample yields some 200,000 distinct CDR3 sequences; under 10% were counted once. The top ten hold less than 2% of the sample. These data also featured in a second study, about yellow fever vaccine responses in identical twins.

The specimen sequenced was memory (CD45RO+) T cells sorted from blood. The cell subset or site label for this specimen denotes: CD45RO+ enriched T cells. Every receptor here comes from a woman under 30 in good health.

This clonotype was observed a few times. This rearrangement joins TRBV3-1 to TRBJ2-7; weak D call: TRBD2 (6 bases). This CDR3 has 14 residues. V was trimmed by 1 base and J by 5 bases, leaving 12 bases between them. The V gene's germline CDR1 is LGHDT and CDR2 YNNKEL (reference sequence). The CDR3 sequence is CASSQGRGGDEQYF. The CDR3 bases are TGTGCCAGCAGCCAAGGACGAGGAGGGGACGAGCAGTACTTC.

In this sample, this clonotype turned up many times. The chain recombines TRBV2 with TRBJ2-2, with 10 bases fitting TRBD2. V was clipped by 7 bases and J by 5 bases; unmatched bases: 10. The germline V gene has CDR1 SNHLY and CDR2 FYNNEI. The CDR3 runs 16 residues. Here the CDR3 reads CASTRASGRKTGELFF. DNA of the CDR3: TGTGCCAGCACCCGGGCTAGCGGGAGAAAAACCGGGGAGCTGTTTTTT.

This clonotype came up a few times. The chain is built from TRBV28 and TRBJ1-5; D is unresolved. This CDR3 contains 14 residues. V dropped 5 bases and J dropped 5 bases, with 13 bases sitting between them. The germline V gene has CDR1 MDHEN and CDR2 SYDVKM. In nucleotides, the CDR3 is TGTGCCAGCAGTCCTCATTCGGTGGATCAGCCCCAGCATTTT. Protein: CASSPHSVDQPQHF.

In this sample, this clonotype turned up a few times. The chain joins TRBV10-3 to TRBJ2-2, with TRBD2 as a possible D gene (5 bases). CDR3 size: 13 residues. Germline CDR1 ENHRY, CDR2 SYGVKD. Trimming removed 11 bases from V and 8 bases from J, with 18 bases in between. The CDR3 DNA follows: TGTGCCCTGCGACTAAGCTCGGAGGGGGAGCTGTTTTTT. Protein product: CALRLSSEGELFF.

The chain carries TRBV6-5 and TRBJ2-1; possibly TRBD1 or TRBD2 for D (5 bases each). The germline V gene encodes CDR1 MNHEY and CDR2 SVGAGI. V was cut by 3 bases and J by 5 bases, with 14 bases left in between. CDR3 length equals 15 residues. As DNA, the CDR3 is TGTGCCAGCAGTTATGAGGGCGTGGGGGACAATGAGCAGTTCTTC. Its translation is CASSYEGVGDNEQFF.

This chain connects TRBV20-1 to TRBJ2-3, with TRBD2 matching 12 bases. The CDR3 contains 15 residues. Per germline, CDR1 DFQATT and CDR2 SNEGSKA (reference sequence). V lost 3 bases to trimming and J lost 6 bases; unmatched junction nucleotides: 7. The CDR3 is CSASWPSGRVDTQYF. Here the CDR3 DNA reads TGCAGTGCTAGTTGGCCTAGCGGGAGGGTTGATACGCAGTATTTT.

The CDR3 loop is CASSQREAGELFF. The CDR3 coding sequence is TGTGCCAGCAGCCAGCGGGAAGCCGGGGAGCTGTTTTTT. J is TRBJ2-2 and V is TRBV4-2; possibly TRBD2 for D (6 bases). The V end was cut by 3 bases, the J end by 6 bases, with 8 bases between. The CDR3 has 13 amino acids. Germline-derived CDR1 and CDR2 are LGHNA and YNFKEQ.

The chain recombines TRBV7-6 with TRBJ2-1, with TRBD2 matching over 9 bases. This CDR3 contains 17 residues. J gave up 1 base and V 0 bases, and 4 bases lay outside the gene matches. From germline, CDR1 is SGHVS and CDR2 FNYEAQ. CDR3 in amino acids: CASSLASGSLSYNEQFF. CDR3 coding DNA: TGTGCCAGCAGCTTAGCTAGCGGGAGCCTGTCCTACAATGAGCAGTTCTTC.

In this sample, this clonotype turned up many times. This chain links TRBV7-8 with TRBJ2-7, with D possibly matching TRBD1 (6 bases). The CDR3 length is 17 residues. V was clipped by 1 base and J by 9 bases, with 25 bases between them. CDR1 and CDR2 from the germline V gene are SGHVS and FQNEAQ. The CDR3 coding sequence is TGTGCCAGCAGCTTAGGACGACGCCCCGGACAGTTACTCCGGCAGTACTTC. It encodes CASSLGRRPGQLLRQYF.

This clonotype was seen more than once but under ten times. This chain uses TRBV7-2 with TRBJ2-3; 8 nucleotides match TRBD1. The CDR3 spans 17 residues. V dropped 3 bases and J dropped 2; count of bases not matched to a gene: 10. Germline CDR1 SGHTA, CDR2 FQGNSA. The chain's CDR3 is CASSFPRTGLDTDTQYF. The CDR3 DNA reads TGTGCCAGCAGCTTCCCCCGGACAGGGCTAGACACAGATACGCAGTATTTT.

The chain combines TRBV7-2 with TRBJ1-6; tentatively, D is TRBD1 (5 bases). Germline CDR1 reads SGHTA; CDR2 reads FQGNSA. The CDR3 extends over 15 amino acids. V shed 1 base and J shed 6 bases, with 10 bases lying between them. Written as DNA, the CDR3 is TGTGCCAGCAGCTTAGGGACAAGTCCTAATTCACCCCTCCACTTT. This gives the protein CASSLGTSPNSPLHF. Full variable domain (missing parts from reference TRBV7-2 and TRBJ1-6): GAGVSQSPSNKVTEKGKDVELRCDPISGHTALYWYRQSLGQGLEFLIYFQGNSAPDKSGLPSDRFSAERTGGSVSTLTIQRTQQEDSAVYLCASSLGTSPNSPLHFGNGTRLTVT.

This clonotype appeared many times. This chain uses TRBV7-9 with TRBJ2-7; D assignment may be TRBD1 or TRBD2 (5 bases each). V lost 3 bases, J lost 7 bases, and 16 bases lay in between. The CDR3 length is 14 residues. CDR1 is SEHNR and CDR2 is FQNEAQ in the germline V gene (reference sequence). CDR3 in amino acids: CASSFSGTLREQYF. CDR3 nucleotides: TGTGCCAGCAGCTTCTCCGGGACCCTGAGGGAGCAGTACTTC.

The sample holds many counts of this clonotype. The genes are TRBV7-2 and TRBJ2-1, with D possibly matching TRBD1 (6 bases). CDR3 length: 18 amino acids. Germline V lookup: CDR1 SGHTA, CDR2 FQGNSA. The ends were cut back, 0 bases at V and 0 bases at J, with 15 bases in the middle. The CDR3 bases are TGTGCCAGCAGCTTAGCGATCAGGGGCCCCAGCTCCTACAATGAGCAGTTCTTC. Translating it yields CASSLAIRGPSSYNEQFF.

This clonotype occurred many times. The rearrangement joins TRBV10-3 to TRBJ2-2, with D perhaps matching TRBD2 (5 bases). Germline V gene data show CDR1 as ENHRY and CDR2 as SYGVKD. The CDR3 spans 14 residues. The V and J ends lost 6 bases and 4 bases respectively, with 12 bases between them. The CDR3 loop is CAISNIAFTGELFF. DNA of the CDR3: TGTGCCATCAGCAATATAGCGTTCACCGGGGAGCTGTTTTTT.

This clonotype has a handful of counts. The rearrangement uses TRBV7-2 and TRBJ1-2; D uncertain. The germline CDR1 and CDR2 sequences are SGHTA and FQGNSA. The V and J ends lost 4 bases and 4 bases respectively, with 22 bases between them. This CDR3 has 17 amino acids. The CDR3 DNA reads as TGTGCCAGCAGCTCCAACCCCCTAGAGTCAAAGGTCTATGGCTACACCTTC. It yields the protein CASSSNPLESKVYGYTF.

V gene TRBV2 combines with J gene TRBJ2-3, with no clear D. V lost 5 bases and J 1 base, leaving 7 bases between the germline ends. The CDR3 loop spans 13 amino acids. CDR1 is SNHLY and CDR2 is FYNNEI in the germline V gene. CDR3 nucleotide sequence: TGTGCCAGCAGTTCTGAGGGCACAGATACGCAGTATTTT. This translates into CASSSEGTDTQYF. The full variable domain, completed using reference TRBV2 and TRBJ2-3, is EPEVTQTPSHQVTQMGQEVILRCVPISNHLYFYWYRQILGQKVEFLVSFYNNEISEKSEIFDDQFSVERPDGSNFTLKIRSTKLEDSAMYFCASSSEGTDTQYFGPGTRLTVL.

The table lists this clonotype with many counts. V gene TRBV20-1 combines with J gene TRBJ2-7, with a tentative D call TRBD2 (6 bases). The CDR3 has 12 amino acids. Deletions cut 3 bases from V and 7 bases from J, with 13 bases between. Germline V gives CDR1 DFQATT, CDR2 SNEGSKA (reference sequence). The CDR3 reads CSASSAGREQYF. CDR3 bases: TGCAGTGCTAGTAGTGCGGGACGGGAGCAGTACTTC.

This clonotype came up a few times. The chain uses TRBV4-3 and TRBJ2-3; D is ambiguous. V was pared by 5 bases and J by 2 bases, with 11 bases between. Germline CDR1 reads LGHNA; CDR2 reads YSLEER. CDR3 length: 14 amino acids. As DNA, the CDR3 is TGCGCCAGCAGCATCTCTAGGGACACAGATACGCAGTATTTT. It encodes CASSISRDTDTQYF.

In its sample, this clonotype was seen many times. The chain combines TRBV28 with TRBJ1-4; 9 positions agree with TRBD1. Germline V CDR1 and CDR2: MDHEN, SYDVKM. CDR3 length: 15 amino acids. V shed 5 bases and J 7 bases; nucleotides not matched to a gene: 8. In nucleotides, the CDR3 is TGTGCCAGCAGTATTGCCGGGACAGGGCGTGAAAAACTGTTTTTT. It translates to CASSIAGTGREKLFF.

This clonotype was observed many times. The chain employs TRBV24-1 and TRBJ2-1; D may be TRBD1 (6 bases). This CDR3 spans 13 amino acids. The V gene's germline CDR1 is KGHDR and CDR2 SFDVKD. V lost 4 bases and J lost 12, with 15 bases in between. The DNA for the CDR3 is TGTGCCACCAGTGAAAGGGGACATCCGGGGCAGTTCTTC. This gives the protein CATSERGHPGQFF.

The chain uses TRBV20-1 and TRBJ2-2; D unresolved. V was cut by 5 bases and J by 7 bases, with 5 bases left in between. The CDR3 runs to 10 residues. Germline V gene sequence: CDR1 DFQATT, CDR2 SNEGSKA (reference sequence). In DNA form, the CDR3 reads TGCAGTGCTCGGTACGGGGAGCTGTTTTTT. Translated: CSARYGELFF.

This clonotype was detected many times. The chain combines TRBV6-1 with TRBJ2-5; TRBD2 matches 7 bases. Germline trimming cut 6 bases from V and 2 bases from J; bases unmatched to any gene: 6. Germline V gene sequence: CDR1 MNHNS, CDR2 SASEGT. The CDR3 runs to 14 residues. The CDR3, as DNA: TGTGCCAGCAGGGGGGGGACGATTCAAGAGACCCAGTACTTC. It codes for CASRGGTIQETQYF.

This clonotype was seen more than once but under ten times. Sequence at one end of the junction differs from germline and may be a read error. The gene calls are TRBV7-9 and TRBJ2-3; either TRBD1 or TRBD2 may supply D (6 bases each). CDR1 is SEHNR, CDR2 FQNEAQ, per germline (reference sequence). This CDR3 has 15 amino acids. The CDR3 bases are TGTGCCAGCAGCTTAGCGGGGGGCTCCACATATACGCAGTATTTT. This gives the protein CASSLAGGSTYTQYF.

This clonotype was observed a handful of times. The CDR3 region has the DNA TGTGCCAGCAGAGAGACGGGGTTAAGTGGGATCGATGAGCAGTTCTTC. It encodes CASRETGLSGIDEQFF. This chain connects TRBV6-2 or TRBV6-3 to TRBJ2-1; TRBD2 might be the D (5 bases). This CDR3 contains 16 residues. The germline V and J ends were trimmed by 6 bases and 8 bases, with 23 bases remaining between them. Germline CDR1 and CDR2: MNHEY and SVGEGT.

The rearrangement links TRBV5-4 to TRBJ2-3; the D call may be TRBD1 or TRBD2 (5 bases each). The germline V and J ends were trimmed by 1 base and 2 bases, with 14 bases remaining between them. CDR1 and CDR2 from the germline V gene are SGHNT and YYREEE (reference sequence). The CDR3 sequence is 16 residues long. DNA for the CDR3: TGTGCCAGCAGCTTGAAATCCCGGGGCGACACAGATACGCAGTATTTT. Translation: CASSLKSRGDTDTQYF.

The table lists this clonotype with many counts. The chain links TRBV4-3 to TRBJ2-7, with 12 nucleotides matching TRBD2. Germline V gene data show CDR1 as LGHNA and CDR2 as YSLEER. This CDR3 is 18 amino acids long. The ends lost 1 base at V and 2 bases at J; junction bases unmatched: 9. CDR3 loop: CASSQATSGSSNPYEQYF. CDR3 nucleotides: TGCGCCAGCAGCCAAGCGACTAGCGGGAGTAGTAATCCCTACGAGCAGTACTTC.

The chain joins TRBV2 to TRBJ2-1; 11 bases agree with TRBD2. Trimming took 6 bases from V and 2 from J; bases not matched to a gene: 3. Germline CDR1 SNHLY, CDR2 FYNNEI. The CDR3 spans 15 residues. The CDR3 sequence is CASRISGGAYNEQFF. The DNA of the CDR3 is TGTGCCAGCAGGATTAGCGGGGGGGCCTACAATGAGCAGTTCTTC.

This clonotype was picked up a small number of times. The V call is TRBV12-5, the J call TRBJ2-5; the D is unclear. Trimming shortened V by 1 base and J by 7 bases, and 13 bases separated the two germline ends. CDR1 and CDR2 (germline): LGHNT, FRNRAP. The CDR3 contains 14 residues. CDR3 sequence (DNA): TGTGCTAGTGGTTTGGACACCGGCGCTACGACCCAGTACTTC. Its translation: CASGLDTGATTQYF.

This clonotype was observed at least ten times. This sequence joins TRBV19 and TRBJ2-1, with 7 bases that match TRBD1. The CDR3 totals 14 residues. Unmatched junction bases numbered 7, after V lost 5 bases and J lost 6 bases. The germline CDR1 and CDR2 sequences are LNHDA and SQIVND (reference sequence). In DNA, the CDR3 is TGTGCCAGTAGTTTGGGACAGTGGGGCAATGAGCAGTTCTTC. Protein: CASSLGQWGNEQFF.

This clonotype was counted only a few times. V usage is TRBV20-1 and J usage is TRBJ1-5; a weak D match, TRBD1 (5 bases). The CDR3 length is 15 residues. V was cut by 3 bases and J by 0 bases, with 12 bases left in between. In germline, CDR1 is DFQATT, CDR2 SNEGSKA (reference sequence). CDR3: CSASPGRASNQPQHF. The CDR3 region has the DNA TGCAGTGCTAGTCCGGGACGGGCTAGCAATCAGCCCCAGCATTTT.